Listed here are 26 T cell receptor beta chains from one sample, sequenced in a study of OX40 agonist ivuxolimab in advanced cancers. Sequencing used immunoSEQ multiplex PCR; TCRdb keeps in-frame clones, though not all of them. This repertoire shows fewer than 85,000 clones, about 86% found once; its top ten account for under 2.5%. Here the sequenced sample was CD4+ or CD8+ T cells sorted from blood, taken in a trial of the OX40 agonist ivuxolimab. The receptors were gathered from an adult with an advanced solid tumor such as melanoma, head and neck, liver or kidney cancer.

The chain links TRBV7-3 to TRBJ2-2; the D gene is possibly TRBD2 (8 bases). The V gene lost 4 bases and the J gene lost 6 bases, with 24 bases spanning the gap. Germline V gene data show CDR1 as SGHTA and CDR2 as FQGTGA. The CDR3 runs 18 residues. In DNA form, the CDR3 reads TGTGCCAGCAGCTCCCGCCGGGGGGGACAGACGGGCGCCGGGGAGCTGTTTTTT. It translates to CASSSRRGGQTGAGELFF. Looking up the rest from reference TRBV7-3 and TRBJ2-2 gives the full variable domain: GAGVSQTPSNKVTEKGKYVELRCDPISGHTALYWYRQSLGQGPEFLIYFQGTGAADDSGLPNDRFFAVRPEGSVSTLKIQRTERGDSAVYLCASSSRRGGQTGAGELFFGEGSRLTVL.

V and J are TRBV9 and TRBJ2-7; D possibly matches TRBD1 or TRBD2 (5 bases each). The CDR3 is 15 residues long. V shed 1 base and J shed 5 bases, with 16 bases lying between them. Looked up from germline, CDR1 is SGDLS and CDR2 is YYNGEE. The CDR3 DNA follows: TGTGCCAGCAGCGTAAGAGGGGATGGGGTCGACGAGCAGTACTTC. Translated: CASSVRGDGVDEQYF.

V is TRBV4-2 and J is TRBJ1-6; a weak D match, TRBD1 (6 bases). CDR3 length equals 19 residues. V gave up 0 bases and J gave up 7 bases, with 22 bases separating them. Germline-derived CDR1 and CDR2 are LGHNA and YNFKEQ. The CDR3 coding sequence is TGTGCCAGCAGCCAAGAGGTCGGCCAGGGAGGGGGAGGAAATTCACCCCTCCACTTT. Its protein product is CASSQEVGQGGGGNSPLHF.

This clone was seen more than once but under ten times. This sequence joins TRBV7-8 and TRBJ2-7; 10 positions match TRBD2. V shed 5 bases and J 2 bases; nucleotides not matched to a gene: 6. The CDR3 sequence is 15 residues long. Germline V gives CDR1 SGHVS, CDR2 FQNEAQ. In nucleotides, the CDR3 is TGTGCCAGCAGCGCCCGGACTAGCGGAGCCTACGAGCAGTACTTC. This encodes CASSARTSGAYEQYF.

The chain uses TRBV5-1 and TRBJ1-1, with D hard to call. The length of the CDR3 is 13 residues. Germline CDR1 reads SGHRS; CDR2 reads YFSETQ. V lost 3 bases to trimming and J lost 8 bases, with 14 bases between them. CDR3 DNA sequence: TGCGCCAGCAGCTCGGACGGACTTTTGGAAGCTTTCTTT. Its translation: CASSSDGLLEAFF.

V is TRBV7-9 and J is TRBJ1-1; the D gene is possibly TRBD1 (6 bases). Deletions cut 8 bases from V and 0 bases from J, with 16 bases between. The germline V gene encodes CDR1 SEHNR and CDR2 FQNEAQ (reference sequence). The CDR3 runs 15 residues. DNA for the CDR3: TGTGCCAGCTTAATGGGGGGCGGAATGAACACTGAAGCTTTCTTT. Protein: CASLMGGGMNTEAFF.

The rearrangement uses TRBV4-2 and TRBJ2-2; D unclear. Trimming shortened V by 0 bases and J by 8 bases, and 13 bases separated the two germline ends. The CDR3 has 15 residues. CDR1 and CDR2 from the germline V gene are LGHNA and YNFKEQ. CDR3 nucleotide sequence: TGTGCCAGCAGCCAAGATTCTGAAGTGGCGGGGGAGCTGTTTTTT. Its protein product is CASSQDSEVAGELFF.

CDR3 nucleotides: TGTGCCAGCAGCCGGACAGGGAAAACCCACGAGCAGTACTTC. This sequence encodes CASSRTGKTHEQYF. The chain is built from TRBV6-5 and TRBJ2-5, with 8 bases that match TRBD1. The closer fit of TRBJ2-7 to the DNA end suggests the J call may be wrong. The CDR3 consists of 14 residues. In germline, CDR1 is MNHEY, CDR2 SVGAGI.

The rearrangement joins TRBV4-3 to TRBJ1-3; perhaps TRBD1 as D (5 bases). V dropped 3 bases and J dropped 0 bases, with 21 bases sitting between them. Germline CDR1 and CDR2: LGHNA and YSLEER. This CDR3 contains 19 residues. The CDR3 DNA follows: TGCGCCAGCAGCCAGGAAGCGGGGGTTGGGCAATTCTCTGGAAACACCATATATTTT. Translated: CASSQEAGVGQFSGNTIYF.

J is TRBJ1-6 and V is TRBV7-9; 10 bases agree with TRBD1. J lost 0 bases, V lost 3 bases, and 8 bases had no gene match. Germline assignment: CDR1 SEHNR and CDR2 FQNEAQ (reference sequence). This CDR3 region has 19 residues. The CDR3 sequence: CASSFDRGRSGSYNSPLHF. In DNA, the CDR3 is TGTGCCAGCAGCTTCGACAGGGGGCGATCAGGCTCCTATAATTCACCCCTCCACTTT.

This chain joins TRBV5-6 and TRBJ2-7; 11 nucleotides agree with TRBD2. Germline values: CDR1 SGHDT, CDR2 YYEEEE. With 6 bases clipped from V and 7 bases from J, the junction kept 15 bases outside the gene matches. This CDR3 spans 16 amino acids. The CDR3 DNA reads TGTGCCAGCAACCCTATGACGGGACTAGCGGCCCGGGAGCAGTACTTC. Its translation: CASNPMTGLAAREQYF.

This chain uses TRBV28 with TRBJ2-7; maybe TRBD1 (6 bases). CDR3 length equals 14 residues. With 6 bases removed from V and 2 bases from J, the gap between germline ends came to 14 bases. CDR1 is MDHEN, CDR2 SYDVKM, per germline. The CDR3: CASRSGVSPYEQYF. Here the CDR3 DNA reads TGTGCCAGCAGATCAGGGGTAAGCCCCTACGAGCAGTACTTC.

J is TRBJ1-4 and V is TRBV18; no clear D gene. This CDR3 contains 13 residues. Trimming stripped 5 bases from V and 10 bases from J, with 14 bases between. Germline CDR1 reads KGHSH; CDR2 reads LQKENI. The CDR3 here is CASSEDWYGKLFF. The CDR3 DNA reads TGTGCCAGCTCAGAGGACTGGTATGGAAAACTGTTTTTT.

The chain joins TRBV9 to TRBJ2-7; TRBD2 matches 14 bases. CDR1 is SGDLS, CDR2 YYNGEE, per germline. The CDR3 has 16 residues. V was clipped by 5 bases and J by 7 bases; unmatched bases: 11. CDR3 sequence (DNA): TGTGCCAGCAGTGGAGGACTAGCGGGAGGCCCTGGGGAGCAGTACTTC. Residues: CASSGGLAGGPGEQYF.

The chain has TRBV6-5 and TRBJ1-2; tentatively, D is TRBD1 (6 bases). CDR1 is MNHEY and CDR2 is SVGAGI in the germline V gene. The CDR3 is 14 amino acids. The V end lost 0 bases, the J end lost 3 bases, and 8 bases lay between the germline ends. The CDR3: CASSYSGTHYGYTF. The CDR3 DNA is TGTGCCAGCAGTTACTCCGGGACACACTATGGCTACACCTTC.

This clone appeared once. This sequence joins TRBV5-4 and TRBJ2-7, with D possibly matching TRBD1 (6 bases). The germline V and J ends were trimmed by 4 bases and 3 bases, with 20 bases remaining between them. The CDR3 totals 16 residues. Per germline, CDR1 SGHNT and CDR2 YYREEE (reference sequence). The CDR3 region is CASSPGSAGAFYEQYF. CDR3 DNA: TGTGCCAGCAGCCCGGGCTCGGCAGGGGCTTTCTACGAGCAGTACTTC.

The chain recombines TRBV6-6 with TRBJ1-5; unclear D gene. The CDR3 is made up of 15 amino acids. Germline CDR1 MNHNY, CDR2 SVGAGI (reference sequence). The germline V and J ends were trimmed by 4 bases and 8 bases, with 18 bases remaining between them. The chain's CDR3 is CASSSDGTRREPQHF. In DNA form, the CDR3 reads TGTGCCAGCAGTTCGGACGGAACCCGGCGTGAGCCCCAGCATTTT.

The rearrangement uses TRBV9 and TRBJ2-1; D call uncertain. CDR3 size: 13 residues. The germline V gene has CDR1 SGDLS and CDR2 YYNGEE. Trimming removed 0 bases from V and 2 bases from J, with 3 bases in between. DNA for the CDR3: TGTGCCAGCAGCGTAGTTCCCTACAATGAGCAGTTCTTC. Translating it yields CASSVVPYNEQFF.

The chain employs TRBV5-1 and TRBJ1-4; perhaps TRBD1 as D (6 bases). Per germline, CDR1 SGHRS and CDR2 YFSETQ. The V gene lost 0 bases and the J gene lost 0 bases, with 15 bases spanning the gap. This CDR3 region has 18 residues. This CDR3 is CASSLGDTGQATNEKLFF. The CDR3 DNA is TGCGCCAGCAGCTTGGGGGACACGGGCCAAGCAACTAATGAAAAACTGTTTTTT.

This clone was seen just once. The chain combines TRBV11-3 with TRBJ1-1; no definite D call. The CDR3 totals 13 residues. The ends were cut back, 6 bases at V and 0 bases at J, with 8 bases in the middle. The germline V gene has CDR1 SGHNT and CDR2 YENEEA. This CDR3 reads CASSRHMNTEAFF. The CDR3 DNA reads TGTGCCAGCAGTAGACACATGAACACTGAAGCTTTCTTT.

The rearrangement joins TRBV29-1 to TRBJ2-2; D not resolved. V was shortened by 3 bases and J by 6 bases, with 8 bases between the two germline ends. Germline loops: CDR1 SQVTM, CDR2 ANQGSEA. The CDR3 extends over 12 amino acids. The CDR3 reads CSVDIVAGELFF. In nucleotides, the CDR3 is TGCAGCGTTGATATAGTCGCCGGGGAGCTGTTTTTT.

The J gene is TRBJ1-3, the V gene TRBV28, with D possibly being TRBD1 (5 bases). This CDR3 region has 13 residues. CDR1 and CDR2 (germline): MDHEN, SYDVKM. Trimming stripped 7 bases from V and 4 bases from J, with 11 bases between. The CDR3 DNA reads TGTGCCAGCAACGGCCGGGACGGAAACACCATATATTTT. Protein sequence: CASNGRDGNTIYF.

As regards this clone: This CDR3 is also generated by other DNA sequences in the sample. The V and J genes are TRBV2 and TRBJ2-1; D ambiguous. V lost 2 bases and J lost 8, with 4 bases in between. The CDR3 consists of 11 residues. Germline values: CDR1 SNHLY, CDR2 FYNNEI. DNA for the CDR3: TGTGCCAGCAGTGAAATGTATGAGCAGTTCTTC. Translating it yields CASSEMYEQFF.

This chain links TRBV4-3 with TRBJ1-1, with TRBD1 identical over 7 bases. Trimming at V came to 4 bases and at J to 5 bases, leaving 13 bases not matched to a gene. CDR1 and CDR2 from the germline V gene are LGHNA and YSLEER. The CDR3 loop spans 16 amino acids. Here the CDR3 DNA reads TGCGCCAGCAGCCGAGATATAGACAGGGTAAATACTGAAGCTTTCTTT. Translated: CASSRDIDRVNTEAFF.

This sequence joins TRBV12-5 and TRBJ2-5, with D possibly matching TRBD2 (6 bases). This CDR3 spans 13 amino acids. The germline V gene encodes CDR1 LGHNT and CDR2 FRNRAP. V lost 5 bases and J lost 1, with 8 bases in between. The DNA for the CDR3 is TGTGCTAGTGGTCGCGGGGCCCAAGAGACCCAGTACTTC. The encoded protein is CASGRGAQETQYF.

In nucleotides, the CDR3 is TGCGCCAGCAGCCCTGGGCCCCGAGCCTACGCCGAGCAGTACTTC. Protein: CASSPGPRAYAEQYF. The chain recombines TRBV5-1 with TRBJ2-7; no reliable D call. Germline assignment: CDR1 SGHRS and CDR2 YFSETQ. This CDR3 has 15 residues. V lost 4 bases, J lost 6 bases, and 20 bases lay in between.